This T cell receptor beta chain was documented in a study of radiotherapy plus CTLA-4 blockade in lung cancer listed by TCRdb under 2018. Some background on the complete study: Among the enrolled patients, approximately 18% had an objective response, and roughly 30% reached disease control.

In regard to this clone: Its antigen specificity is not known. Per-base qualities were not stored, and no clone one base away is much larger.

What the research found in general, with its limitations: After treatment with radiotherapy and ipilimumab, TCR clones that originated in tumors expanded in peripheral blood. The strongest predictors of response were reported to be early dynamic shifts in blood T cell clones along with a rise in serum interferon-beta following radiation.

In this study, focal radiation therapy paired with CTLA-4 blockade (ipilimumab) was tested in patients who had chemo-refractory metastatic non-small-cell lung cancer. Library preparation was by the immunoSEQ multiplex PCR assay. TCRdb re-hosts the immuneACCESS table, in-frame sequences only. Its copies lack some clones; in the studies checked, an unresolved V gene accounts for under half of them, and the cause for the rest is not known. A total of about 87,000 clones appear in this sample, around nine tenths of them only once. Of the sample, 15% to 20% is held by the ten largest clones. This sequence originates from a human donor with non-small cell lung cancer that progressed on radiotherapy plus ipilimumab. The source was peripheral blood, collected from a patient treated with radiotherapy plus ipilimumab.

The CDR3 amino acid sequence is: CASSAGTGSEAQHF. The DNA sequence reads TGTGCCAGCAGCGCCGGGACAGGGTCAGAGGCCCAGCATTTT. Rearrangement joined TRBV7-8 to TRBJ1-5; a stretch of 9 junction bases matches TRBD1. CDR1 and CDR2, looked up from the germline V gene, are SGHVS and FQNEAQ. The cysteine opens and the phenylalanine closes a CDR3 of 14 amino acids. The CDR3 DNA has 42 bases and is translated from base 1. Trimming leaves V shorter by 5 bases and J shorter by 11 bases, with the junction holding 10 bases beyond the gene matches.